This TCR beta chain was identified during a study of blood T cell repertoires in COVID-19. Study information: Specimens from acute and convalescent COVID-19 originated in the United States, Italy and Spain. PBMCs, B-cell-depleted T cells, or T cells provided the cDNA or gDNA that made up the material.

Per the original data handling: Scientists estimated how many nucleated cells there were by amplifying reference gene primers. TCRdb's table, derived via immunoSEQ multiplex PCR, lists solely in-frame clones and lacks some. That table furnishes V, J and clone size, whereas the DNA furnished D and trimming. The table includes about 97,000 clones, over 80% detected once. The CDR3 has 14 residues. Between the trimmed V and J ends, which lost 0 bases and 6 bases, there was a span of 12 bases. Germline V gives CDR1 SGDLS, CDR2 YYNGEE. This clonotype originated in a man in his fifties or sixties with active COVID-19. Sequenced sample: peripheral blood. This chain joins TRBV9 and TRBJ2-5, with D tentatively TRBD2 (5 bases). The CDR3: CASSVAPSSKTQYF. The DNA of the CDR3 is TGTGCCAGCAGCGTAGCTCCTAGCTCGAAGACCCAGTACTTC.